This T cell receptor beta chain was obtained from a study of post-analysis software for immune sequencing data. Study-level information: Included courses were relapsing-remitting and secondary progressive multiple sclerosis; progressive-relapsing multiple sclerosis was also included. Points from the study as a whole: Multiple sclerosis was associated with a significant reduction in normalized Chao1 diversity relative to controls. The five TRBV segments detected at higher frequency in patients than in controls included TRBV5-6, TRBV5-1 and TRBV20-1.

Researchers reported that TCR beta cDNA libraries carried unique molecular identifiers. One entry per CDR3 protein, called by TCRdb with MiXCR from the PCR reads. Of about 820,000 distinct CDR3 sequences in the sample, under 70% were seen once. The V gene end was trimmed by 0 bases and the J gene end by 5 bases; junction bases not matched to a gene: 14. Germline V gene sequence: CDR1 MGHRA, CDR2 YSYEKL. This CDR3 region has 19 residues. Concerning this clonotype itself: Its specificity is not known.

J is TRBJ2-3 and V is TRBV4-1; 10 bases align to TRBD2. The sequence was obtained from a girl between 5 and 17 years old with multiple sclerosis. Sequenced sample: blood. CDR3 sequence reads: CASSQEGPEGLAGVDTQYF. CDR3 nucleotide sequence: TGCGCCAGCAGCCAAGAAGGTCCTGAGGGGCTAGCGGGAGTAGATACGCAGTATTTT.